The 17 T cell receptor beta chains below come from one sample, sequenced in a study of beta chain features in type 1 diabetes. What was sequenced were expressed TCRB transcripts, since all of the isolated RNA had been reverse transcribed. Profiling relied on immunoSEQ multiplex PCR, and the TCRdb table lists in-frame clones only, not all of them. The repertoire holds 120,000 to 150,000 clones, with about 9.4% as singletons. The sequenced material came from naive CD4+ T cells from blood. Every receptor here comes from a young man in good health.

The chain links TRBV7-2 to TRBJ1-2, with D perhaps TRBD1 (5 bases). V was pared by 3 bases and J by 5 bases, with 16 bases between. Germline V gene lookup returns CDR1 SGHTA and CDR2 FQGNSA. The CDR3 sequence is 15 residues long. CDR3 amino acids: CASSFLIDRGYGYTF. CDR3 in DNA: TGTGCCAGCAGCTTTCTCATAGACAGAGGTTATGGCTACACCTTC.

The chain combines TRBV5-1 with TRBJ1-2; TRBD1 matches 12 bases. This CDR3 is 18 amino acids long. The germline V gene encodes CDR1 SGHRS and CDR2 YFSETQ. V lost 4 bases and J lost 2; bases outside the gene matches: 12. The CDR3 DNA follows: TGCGCCAGCAGCGGCGAAGGATGGGGACAGGGGGCGAACTATGGCTACACCTTC. Its translation: CASSGEGWGQGANYGYTF.

The chain has TRBV9 and TRBJ2-3; TRBD2 aligns across 11 bases. V shed 0 bases, J shed 3 bases, and the junction held 3 bases outside the gene matches. This CDR3 is built from 16 residues. Per germline, CDR1 SGDLS and CDR2 YYNGEE. The DNA for the CDR3 is TGTGCCAGCAGCGTAGTAGCGGGGGGGACGACAGATACGCAGTATTTT. This gives the protein CASSVVAGGTTDTQYF.

This clone was counted only a few times. This chain joins TRBV7-2 and TRBJ2-5; 8 nucleotides align to TRBD1. Germline V gene lookup returns CDR1 SGHTA and CDR2 FQGNSA. This CDR3 has 16 amino acids. J gave up 1 base and V 2 bases, and 6 bases lay outside the gene matches. The chain's CDR3 is CASSLTTGAGQETQYF. CDR3 nucleotides: TGTGCCAGCAGCTTAACGACAGGGGCCGGCCAAGAGACCCAGTACTTC.

This CDR3 reads CASRMTGPETQYF. CDR3 nucleotides: TGTGCCAGCAGGATGACAGGGCCGGAGACCCAGTACTTC. The V and J genes are TRBV6-1 and TRBJ2-5; 7 nucleotides match TRBD1. Germline loops: CDR1 MNHNS, CDR2 SASEGT. The trim removed 6 bases at V and 5 bases at J, leaving 6 bases unmatched. The CDR3 has 13 residues.

The CDR3 loop is CASSQDSGGAVDTQYF. The CDR3 nucleotides read TGCGCCAGCAGCCAAGATAGTGGGGGGGCCGTGGATACGCAGTATTTT. The chain combines TRBV4-3 with TRBJ2-3; D perhaps matches TRBD2 (7 bases). The CDR3 totals 16 residues. CDR1 is LGHNA, CDR2 YSLEER, per germline. Trimming left V 0 bases short and J 6 bases short, with 16 bases between.

The chain carries TRBV2 and TRBJ2-5; D unresolved. Trimming pared 1 base from V and 5 bases from J, leaving 8 bases between. The CDR3 has 13 residues. The germline CDR1 and CDR2 sequences are SNHLY and FYNNEI. The chain's CDR3 is CASSEEQYETQYF. Here the CDR3 DNA reads TGTGCCAGCAGTGAAGAACAGTACGAGACCCAGTACTTC.

This chain uses TRBV2 with TRBJ2-7; 10 bases map to TRBD1. The V segment lost 5 bases and the J segment 4 bases; nucleotides outside the gene matches: 8. This CDR3 is built from 15 residues. Germline values: CDR1 SNHLY, CDR2 FYNNEI. CDR3 coding DNA: TGTGCCAGCAGTCCCCGGGGACAGGGGAATTACGAGCAGTACTTC. Translation gives CASSPRGQGNYEQYF. The variable domain in full, with the rest retrieved from reference TRBV2 and TRBJ2-7, is EPEVTQTPSHQVTQMGQEVILRCVPISNHLYFYWYRQILGQKVEFLVSFYNNEISEKSEIFDDQFSVERPDGSNFTLKIRSTKLEDSAMYFCASSPRGQGNYEQYFGPGTRLTVT.

V gene TRBV7-2 combines with J gene TRBJ2-7; a possible D gene is TRBD1 (6 bases). The CDR3 runs 15 residues. The V end lost 3 bases, the J end lost 2 bases, and 14 bases lay between the germline ends. Germline CDR1 and CDR2: SGHTA and FQGNSA. The CDR3 loop reads CASSFSTGPPYEQYF. DNA of the CDR3: TGTGCCAGCAGCTTCAGTACAGGGCCCCCCTACGAGCAGTACTTC.

The chain couples TRBV30 to TRBJ2-2; 9 bases are a match to TRBD2. J gave up 4 bases and V 4 bases, and 7 bases lay outside the gene matches. The CDR3 loop spans 15 amino acids. CDR1 GTSNPN and CDR2 SVGIG come from the germline V gene (reference sequence). CDR3 nucleotides: TGTGCCTGGAATGGCGGGGGGGCGGGCACCGGGGAGCTGTTTTTT. Its translation: CAWNGGGAGTGELFF.

This clone was recorded a few times. The rearrangement links TRBV6-4 to TRBJ2-2; possible D gene TRBD1, 6 bases. Looked up from germline, CDR1 is MRHNA and CDR2 is SNTAGT. The length of the CDR3 is 15 residues. V was cut by 3 bases and J by 7 bases, with 15 bases left in between. The chain's CDR3 is CASSEGRGSIGELFF. The CDR3 DNA reads TGTGCCAGCAGTGAAGGCAGGGGCTCGATCGGGGAGCTGTTTTTT.

The sample holds a few counts of this clone. This chain connects TRBV4-3 to TRBJ2-7, with 8 bases fitting TRBD2. With 0 bases clipped from V and 4 bases from J, the junction kept 5 bases outside the gene matches. Germline CDR1 LGHNA, CDR2 YSLEER. This CDR3 comprises 15 residues. The CDR3 nucleotides are TGCGCCAGCAGCCAAGACAGCGGGGGTGATTACGAGCAGTACTTC. Translating gives CASSQDSGGDYEQYF.

The chain uses TRBV11-2 and TRBJ2-1; 9 bases line up with TRBD1. CDR3 length: 14 residues. Germline V CDR1 and CDR2: SGHAT, FQNNGV. Losses at the gene ends were 6 bases for V and 4 bases for J; bases not matched to a gene: 4. The CDR3 DNA reads TGTGCCAGCAGGAAGGACAGGGGTTACAATGAGCAGTTCTTC. Protein product: CASRKDRGYNEQFF.

This clone has a handful of counts. The V call is TRBV6-1, the J call TRBJ1-5; D might be TRBD1 (6 bases). Germline CDR1 MNHNS, CDR2 SASEGT. V was clipped by 6 bases and J by 7 bases, with 19 bases between them. This CDR3 contains 15 residues. The CDR3 protein is CASRRDGGARQPQHF. The CDR3 bases are TGTGCCAGCAGAAGAGACGGGGGGGCTAGGCAGCCCCAGCATTTT.

This clone was seen more than once but under ten times. The gene calls are TRBV7-9 and TRBJ2-1; no reliable D call. CDR3 length: 13 amino acids. From germline, CDR1 is SEHNR and CDR2 FQNEAQ (reference sequence). Trimming took off 3 bases at V and 1 base at J, with 4 bases between the two ends. The CDR3 reads CASSFSSYNEQFF. As DNA, the CDR3 is TGTGCCAGCAGCTTTAGTTCCTACAATGAGCAGTTCTTC.

The rearrangement uses TRBV18 and TRBJ2-7; TRBD1 might be the D (6 bases). V gave up 3 bases and J gave up 5 bases, with 11 bases separating them. CDR3 size: 13 residues. Germline V CDR1 and CDR2: KGHSH, LQKENI. CDR3 coding DNA: TGTGCCAGCTCACCCTACAGGGAACACGAGCAGTACTTC. The encoded protein is CASSPYREHEQYF.

This clone was observed many times. The genes are TRBV9 and TRBJ2-1; TRBD2 is a possible D gene (6 bases). CDR3 size: 15 residues. The V end was cut by 0 bases, the J end by 5 bases, with 12 bases between. CDR1 and CDR2 (germline): SGDLS, YYNGEE. CDR3 sequence reads: CASSVVDSGHNEQFF. The CDR3 nucleotides read TGTGCCAGCAGCGTAGTTGATAGCGGACACAATGAGCAGTTCTTC.